This section outlines one T cell receptor (beta chain) sequence together with its context. TCRdb's copy holds only in-frame clones and misses some; the assay was immunoSEQ multiplex PCR. The sample comprises 800,000 to 950,000 clones, 96% of which are singletons, and around 0.21% rests with the top ten. CD8 cells classed as naive were CD45RO-negative and positively selected for CCR7, excluding terminally differentiated effector memory CD45RA+ cells. The data derive from a study of shared clonotypes between healthy human individuals. This sequence originates from a man aged 25-40 years in good health. Sequencing used naive CD8+ T cells sorted from blood.

CDR3 region: CASSPLPGQRFMYEQYF. CDR3 DNA sequence: TGTGCCAGCAGCCCCCTCCCGGGACAGCGATTTATGTACGAGCAGTACTTC. The gene calls are TRBV7-2 and TRBJ2-7, with 7 nucleotides matching TRBD1. This CDR3 has 17 amino acids. The germline V gene encodes CDR1 SGHTA and CDR2 FQGNSA. V lost 5 bases to trimming and J lost 4 bases; unmatched junction nucleotides: 17.